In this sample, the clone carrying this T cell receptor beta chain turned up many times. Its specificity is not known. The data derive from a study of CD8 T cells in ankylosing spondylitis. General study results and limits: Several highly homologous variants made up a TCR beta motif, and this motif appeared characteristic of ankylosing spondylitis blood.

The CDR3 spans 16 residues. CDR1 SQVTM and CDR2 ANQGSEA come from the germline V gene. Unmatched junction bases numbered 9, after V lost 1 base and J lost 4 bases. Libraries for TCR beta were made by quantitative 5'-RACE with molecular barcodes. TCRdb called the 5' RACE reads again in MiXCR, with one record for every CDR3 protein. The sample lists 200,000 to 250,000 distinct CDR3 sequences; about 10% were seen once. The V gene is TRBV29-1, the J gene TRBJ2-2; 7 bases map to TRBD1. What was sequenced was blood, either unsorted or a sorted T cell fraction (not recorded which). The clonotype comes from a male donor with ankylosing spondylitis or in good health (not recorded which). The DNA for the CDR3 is TGCAGCGTTGAAGGCGAGGGGGCGAGTCGCACCGGGGAGCTGTTTTTT. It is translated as CSVEGEGASRTGELFF.